Listed here are 10 T cell receptor beta chains from one sample, sequenced in a study of Graves' ophthalmopathy and Graves' hyperthyroidism. Amplification of TCR beta CDR3 regions used RNA transcripts. First-round RT-PCR with HTBI primers preceded a second-round multiplex PCR. In TCRdb, the multiplex PCR reads were re-called with MiXCR into one record per CDR3 protein. The table records hundreds of thousands of distinct CDR3 sequences, over 40% of them present only once. Sequencing was done on a sample of peripheral blood. The receptors come from an adult man with Graves' ophthalmopathy.

This clonotype was observed at least ten times. The chain has TRBV2 and TRBJ1-1, with a tentative D call TRBD1 (6 bases). Germline-derived CDR1 and CDR2 are SNHLY and FYNNEI. The CDR3 runs 15 residues. Between the trimmed V and J ends, which lost 3 bases and 5 bases, there was a span of 16 bases. The DNA for the CDR3 is TGTGCCAGCAGTGAGACGGGGGCGGGAGGGACTGAAGCTTTCTTT. Protein: CASSETGAGGTEAFF.

The table lists this clonotype with many counts. This rearrangement joins TRBV9 to TRBJ2-5; D is possibly TRBD2 (6 bases). V shed 0 bases and J shed 2 bases, with 8 bases lying between them. Germline V gene lookup returns CDR1 SGDLS and CDR2 YYNGEE. The CDR3 covers 14 residues. DNA for the CDR3: TGTGCCAGCAGCGTAGAGGCGGGGCAAGAGACCCAGTACTTC. Translating it yields CASSVEAGQETQYF.

The chain is built from TRBV19 and TRBJ2-3, with D perhaps matching TRBD1 (6 bases). Germline CDR1 LNHDA, CDR2 SQIVND (reference sequence). This CDR3 comprises 12 residues. Trimming took off 5 bases at V and 7 bases at J, with 10 bases between the two ends. The CDR3 nucleotides read TGTGCCAGTAGTGGACAGCCCCATACGCAGTATTTT. Residues: CASSGQPHTQYF.

The table lists this clonotype with many counts. The rearrangement links TRBV20-1 to TRBJ1-6; D is ambiguous. V was pared by 0 bases and J by 9 bases, with 12 bases between. This CDR3 is 14 amino acids long. From germline, CDR1 is DFQATT and CDR2 SNEGSKA (reference sequence). CDR3 sequence reads: CSARDPRRGSPLHF. CDR3 in DNA: TGCAGTGCTAGAGATCCCCGGCGGGGTTCACCCCTCCACTTT.

In its sample, this clonotype was seen many times. This sequence joins TRBV19 and TRBJ1-2, with 11 nucleotides matching TRBD1. Per germline, CDR1 LNHDA and CDR2 SQIVND (reference sequence). V lost 7 bases to trimming and J lost 6 bases; unmatched junction nucleotides: 1. This CDR3 contains 12 residues. This CDR3 is CASKGQGDGYTF. In DNA form, the CDR3 reads TGTGCCAGTAAGGGACAGGGGGATGGCTACACCTTC.

Details on this clonotype: An end of the junction differs from the germline gene, which may be a read error. The V and J genes are TRBV20-1 and TRBJ2-2; D perhaps matches TRBD2 (5 bases). This CDR3 is 12 amino acids long. The germline V gene encodes CDR1 DFQATT and CDR2 SNEGSKA (reference sequence). The CDR3 spells CSARWNTGELSW. For the CDR3, the DNA is TGCAGTGCTAGATGGAACACCGGGGAGCTGTCTTGG.

This rearrangement joins TRBV19 to TRBJ1-1, with D unresolved. Trimming left V 10 bases short and J 8 bases short, with 17 bases between. This CDR3 contains 12 residues. The V gene's germline CDR1 is LNHDA and CDR2 SQIVND (reference sequence). CDR3 DNA sequence: TGTGCCACCGAAGGACGGCAGTTGGAAGCTTTCTTT. It translates to CATEGRQLEAFF.

The chain has TRBV10-3 and TRBJ1-1; D gene uncertain. V was cut by 4 bases and J by 8 bases, with 17 bases left in between. The CDR3 is made up of 14 amino acids. CDR1 and CDR2 from the germline V gene are ENHRY and SYGVKD. CDR3 sequence reads: CAISAREWTAEAFF. For the CDR3, the DNA is TGTGCCATCAGTGCTAGAGAATGGACGGCAGAAGCTTTCTTT.

This rearrangement joins TRBV29-1 to TRBJ2-5, with TRBD2 identical over 12 bases. This CDR3 region has 13 residues. The germline gives CDR1 SQVTM, CDR2 ANQGSEA. The J segment lost 7 bases and the V segment lost 8 bases, leaving 8 bases of the junction unmatched. The CDR3 loop is CSRGLAGSGTQYF. For the CDR3, the DNA is TGCAGCCGTGGACTAGCGGGAAGCGGGACCCAGTACTTC.

The chain couples TRBV29-1 to TRBJ2-5, with a possible D match to TRBD2 (7 bases). The V gene lost 6 bases and the J gene lost 4 bases, with 12 bases spanning the gap. The CDR3 length is 12 residues. In germline, CDR1 is SQVTM, CDR2 ANQGSEA. CDR3 in DNA: TGCAGCGTCGCCGGGGGGCGAGAGACCCAGTACTTC. Translating gives CSVAGGRETQYF.